These 29 T cell receptor beta chains originate from one sample sequenced in a study of cytomegalovirus exposure and HLA in healthy donors. The PCR had 60 Vbeta and 13 Jbeta primers. Sequenced by immunoSEQ multiplex PCR; TCRdb stores in-frame clones only, minus some. The sample comprises approximately 130,000 clones, roughly 78% of which are singletons, and approximately 4.2% rests with the top ten. Sequenced sample: PBMCs. These receptors all stem from a man over 45 in good health and CMV-seropositive.

The chain links TRBV6-1 to TRBJ2-4, with D tentatively TRBD2 (5 bases). Germline CDR1 is MNHNS and CDR2 is SASEGT. CDR3 length: 15 residues. Trimming stripped 9 bases from V and 5 bases from J, with 20 bases between. CDR3 sequence reads: CASSDRALVQNIQYF. In nucleotides, the CDR3 is TGTGCCAGTAGCGACCGGGCCCTAGTACAAAACATTCAGTACTTC.

The chain carries TRBV6-1 and TRBJ2-7; a weak D match, TRBD1 (6 bases). Germline V gene data show CDR1 as MNHNS and CDR2 as SASEGT. This CDR3 contains 13 residues. V was shortened by 6 bases and J by 1 base, with 10 bases between the two germline ends. CDR3 in amino acids: CASRPGQSYEQYF. CDR3 in DNA: TGTGCCAGCAGACCTGGACAGTCCTACGAGCAGTACTTC.

Notes on this clone: Other DNA sequences in the sample encode the same CDR3. The genes are TRBV5-1 and TRBJ2-1; D is possibly TRBD1 (6 bases). Germline loops: CDR1 SGHRS, CDR2 YFSETQ. The CDR3 runs 16 residues. Trimming pared 0 bases from V and 0 bases from J, leaving 10 bases between. The CDR3 DNA reads TGCGCCAGCAGCTTGGGAGGGGGTAGCTCCTACAATGAGCAGTTCTTC. Residues: CASSLGGGSSYNEQFF.

This sequence joins TRBV10-3 and TRBJ2-7; 7 bases line up with TRBD1. Trimming cost V 0 bases and J 3 bases; bases outside gene matches: 8. Germline assignment: CDR1 ENHRY and CDR2 SYGVKD. The CDR3 has 16 amino acids. This CDR3 reads CAISESTPGTVYEQYF. The CDR3, as DNA: TGTGCCATCAGTGAGTCCACCCCCGGGACAGTCTACGAGCAGTACTTC.

The chain links TRBV28 to TRBJ1-4; 10 bases fit TRBD1. The CDR3 is 15 residues long. Germline loops: CDR1 MDHEN, CDR2 SYDVKM. V lost 6 bases, J lost 3 bases, and 4 bases stayed unmatched. CDR3 loop: CASRTGGLANEKLFF. CDR3 sequence (DNA): TGTGCCAGCAGGACAGGGGGCCTGGCTAATGAAAAACTGTTTTTT.

V and J are TRBV28 and TRBJ1-2, with D perhaps matching TRBD1 (5 bases). The CDR3 extends over 14 amino acids. The ends were cut back, 8 bases at V and 8 bases at J, with 21 bases in the middle. Germline CDR1 MDHEN, CDR2 SYDVKM. In nucleotides, the CDR3 is TGTGCCAGCTCCCATCGCGACGGGGGAGGCGGCTACACCTTC. Protein: CASSHRDGGGGYTF.

The chain has TRBV6-5 and TRBJ1-1, with no clear D. Germline lookup yields CDR1 MNHEY and CDR2 SVGAGI. V lost 8 bases and J lost 8, with 21 bases in between. This CDR3 comprises 14 residues. The CDR3 reads CASESRGEAREAFF. The CDR3 DNA sequence: TGTGCCAGCGAATCACGTGGAGAAGCACGGGAAGCTTTCTTT.

J is TRBJ1-2 and V is TRBV27; D is undetermined. CDR3 length: 13 residues. Trimming stripped 6 bases from V and 4 bases from J, with 12 bases between. CDR1 and CDR2 (germline): MNHEY, SMNVEV (reference sequence). CDR3 DNA sequence: TGTGCCAGCAGAGGATTTTCGGGCTATGGCTACACCTTC. This encodes CASRGFSGYGYTF.

With respect to this clone: An end of the junction differs from the germline gene, which may be a read error. CDR3 DNA: TGTGTCAGCAGCTCTACGGAGGGAAGGACTGAAGCTTTCTTT. Residues: CVSSSTEGRTEAFF. V usage is TRBV7-8 and J usage is TRBJ1-1; no reliable D call. Germline V gene sequence: CDR1 SGHVS, CDR2 FQNEAQ. The CDR3 spans 14 residues.

The chain employs TRBV27 and TRBJ1-5; D gene unclear. Trimming took off 5 bases at V and 9 bases at J, with 11 bases between the two ends. The CDR3 length is 12 residues. In germline, CDR1 is MNHEY, CDR2 SMNVEV (reference sequence). CDR3 sequence: CASSPPGRPQHF. CDR3 DNA sequence: TGTGCCAGCAGTCCCCCCGGGAGGCCCCAGCATTTT.

V and J are TRBV5-1 and TRBJ2-7, with D hard to call. Trimming cost V 0 bases and J 6 bases, with 13 bases left between them. Germline CDR1 reads SGHRS; CDR2 reads YFSETQ. This CDR3 comprises 14 residues. CDR3 sequence: CASSLVLLPGEQYF. CDR3 DNA: TGCGCCAGCAGCTTGGTCCTCCTTCCCGGCGAGCAGTACTTC.

Turning to this clone: Other DNA sequences of this sample code for an identical CDR3. The J gene is TRBJ2-7, the V gene TRBV7-2; 9 positions match TRBD1. V lost 5 bases and J lost 3; bases outside the gene matches: 8. Looked up from germline, CDR1 is SGHTA and CDR2 is FQGNSA. CDR3 length equals 15 residues. CDR3 protein: CASSPTAGQGYEQYF. Here the CDR3 DNA reads TGTGCCAGCAGCCCGACAGCGGGACAGGGCTACGAGCAGTACTTC.

This chain joins TRBV5-4 and TRBJ2-1; 14 nucleotides align to TRBD2. This CDR3 is 17 amino acids long. Trimming took 3 bases from V and 1 from J; bases not matched to a gene: 3. CDR1 is SGHNT and CDR2 is YYREEE in the germline V gene (reference sequence). The CDR3 protein is CASSYGTSGGSYNEQFF. Written as DNA, the CDR3 is TGTGCCAGCAGCTATGGGACTAGCGGGGGATCCTACAATGAGCAGTTCTTC. Supplemented by reference TRBV5-4 and TRBJ2-1, the full variable domain reads ETGVTQSPTHLIKTRGQQVTLRCSSQSGHNTVSWYQQALGQGPQFIFQYYREEENGRGNFPPRFSGLQFPNYSSELNVNALELDDSALYLCASSYGTSGGSYNEQFFGPGTRLTVL.

The gene calls are TRBV6-4 and TRBJ2-3, with TRBD2 identical over 9 bases. This CDR3 comprises 16 residues. Germline V gene sequence: CDR1 MRHNA, CDR2 SNTAGT. V shed 6 bases and J 4 bases; nucleotides not matched to a gene: 11. CDR3 region: CASRDSGGPLADTQYF. The CDR3 region has the DNA TGTGCCAGCAGGGACAGCGGGGGGCCCCTCGCAGATACGCAGTATTTT.

The V gene is TRBV5-4, the J gene TRBJ1-2, with 8 bases identical to TRBD1. J was trimmed by 4 bases and V by 2 bases; bases with no gene match: 4. The germline V gene encodes CDR1 SGHNT and CDR2 YYREEE (reference sequence). The CDR3 loop spans 14 amino acids. The CDR3 reads CASSFSGTGYGYTF. CDR3 nucleotides: TGTGCCAGCAGCTTTTCCGGGACAGGCTATGGCTACACCTTC. The variable domain in full, completed from reference TRBV5-4 and TRBJ1-2, reads ETGVTQSPTHLIKTRGQQVTLRCSSQSGHNTVSWYQQALGQGPQFIFQYYREEENGRGNFPPRFSGLQFPNYSSELNVNALELDDSALYLCASSFSGTGYGYTFGSGTRLTVV.

V is TRBV10-2 and J is TRBJ2-5, with D unclear. From germline, CDR1 is WSHSY and CDR2 SAAADI. V dropped 3 bases and J dropped 7 bases, with 9 bases sitting between them. This CDR3 is 12 amino acids long. The CDR3 protein is CASSDDTRTQYF. CDR3 nucleotide sequence: TGCGCCAGCAGTGACGATACCAGGACCCAGTACTTC.

This chain connects TRBV5-1 to TRBJ2-7; TRBD2 aligns across 10 bases. The CDR3 sequence is 16 residues long. CDR1 is SGHRS, CDR2 YFSETQ, per germline. V lost 4 bases and J lost 5; bases outside the gene matches: 12. The CDR3 protein is CASSDRAGGFLNEQYF. CDR3 nucleotides: TGCGCCAGCAGCGACCGAGCGGGGGGGTTCTTAAACGAGCAGTACTTC. Using reference TRBV5-1 and TRBJ2-7 for the parts outside the CDR3, the full variable domain is KAGVTQTPRYLIKTRGQQVTLSCSPISGHRSVSWYQQTPGQGLQFLFEYFSETQRNKGNFPGRFSGRQFSNSRSEMNVSTLELGDSALYLCASSDRAGGFLNEQYFGPGTRLTVT.

The CDR3 nucleotides read TGTGCCAGCACCCCAGGGTTGCGCGGAAACACCATATATTTT. This translates into CASTPGLRGNTIYF. The chain carries TRBV6-5 and TRBJ1-3; perhaps TRBD1 as D (5 bases). V was clipped by 7 bases and J by 4 bases, with 14 bases between them. Germline values: CDR1 MNHEY, CDR2 SVGAGI. The CDR3 is 14 amino acids.

In this sample, this clone turned up once. V usage is TRBV7-8 and J usage is TRBJ2-7; TRBD2 matches at 15 bases. The junction had 9 bases not matched to a gene; V was cut back by 5 bases and J by 4 bases. This CDR3 region has 17 residues. The V gene's germline CDR1 is SGHVS and CDR2 FQNEAQ. CDR3 in amino acids: CASSVGLAGGMRYEQYF. The CDR3 region has the DNA TGTGCCAGCAGCGTGGGACTAGCGGGAGGCATGAGATACGAGCAGTACTTC.

This clone was found a few times. The chain is built from TRBV4-3 and TRBJ2-5, with D perhaps TRBD2 (6 bases). The V gene's germline CDR1 is LGHNA and CDR2 YSLEER. V was cut by 5 bases and J by 4 bases, with 11 bases left in between. The CDR3 is 13 residues long. CDR3 sequence (DNA): TGCGCCAGCAGCTCGGGACTTACAGAGACCCAGTACTTC. It codes for CASSSGLTETQYF.

This chain connects TRBV5-1 to TRBJ2-2; perhaps TRBD1 as D (6 bases). V lost 5 bases and J 5 bases, leaving 22 bases between the germline ends. This CDR3 spans 17 amino acids. Germline CDR1 and CDR2: SGHRS and YFSETQ. The CDR3, as DNA: TGCGCCAGCAGGGTGTCACAGGGAATCTATAGAACCGGGGAGCTGTTTTTT. It yields the protein CASRVSQGIYRTGELFF.

There are a few counts of this clone. The genes are TRBV7-9 and TRBJ2-1, with a tentative D call TRBD1 (6 bases). The CDR3 spans 16 residues. Germline V gene data show CDR1 as SEHNR and CDR2 as FQNEAQ (reference sequence). V lost 5 bases to trimming and J lost 5 bases, with 19 bases between them. The CDR3 reads CASSPRTVSTDNEQFF. The CDR3 DNA follows: TGTGCCAGCAGCCCTCGGACAGTCAGTACCGACAATGAGCAGTTCTTC.

The chain joins TRBV20-1 to TRBJ1-1, with unresolved D. Trimming stripped 5 bases from V and 10 bases from J, with 14 bases between. The CDR3 sequence is 11 residues long. Germline CDR1 and CDR2: DFQATT and SNEGSKA (reference sequence). The CDR3 nucleotides read TGCAGTGCTGCGGGTCAAATTAGAGCTTTCTTT. This sequence encodes CSAAGQIRAFF.

This chain uses TRBV7-9 with TRBJ2-1; 11 bases fit TRBD2. The trim removed 2 bases at V and 9 bases at J, leaving 3 bases unmatched. Germline V gene data show CDR1 as SEHNR and CDR2 as FQNEAQ (reference sequence). This CDR3 contains 14 residues. The CDR3 loop reads CASSLTSGGVEQFF. The CDR3 DNA sequence: TGTGCCAGCAGCTTAACTAGCGGGGGCGTTGAGCAGTTCTTC.

In nucleotides, the CDR3 is TGTGCCAGCAGCTCGATAGGGGCAGATACGCAGTATTTT. Its protein product is CASSSIGADTQYF. The chain is built from TRBV7-7 and TRBJ2-3, with D possibly matching TRBD1 (5 bases). The germline CDR1 and CDR2 sequences are SSHAT and FNYEAQ (reference sequence). The V end was cut by 4 bases, the J end by 4 bases, with 9 bases between. The CDR3 totals 13 residues.

This clone was seen a single time. The genes are TRBV5-6 and TRBJ1-6, with TRBD1 identical over 7 bases. CDR1 and CDR2 (germline): SGHDT, YYEEEE. The CDR3 loop spans 14 amino acids. The J segment lost 10 bases and the V segment lost 4 bases, leaving 8 bases of the junction unmatched. The CDR3 DNA sequence: TGTGCCAGCAGCCTGACAGGGTCGGGATCACCCCTCCACTTT. This encodes CASSLTGSGSPLHF.

The rearrangement uses TRBV7-2 and TRBJ2-3, with 11 bases fitting TRBD2. Germline-derived CDR1 and CDR2 are SGHTA and FQGNSA. The CDR3 runs 14 residues. V lost 3 bases and J lost 8; bases outside the gene matches: 4. CDR3 amino acids: CASSFSGGEGTQYF. As DNA, the CDR3 is TGTGCCAGCAGCTTTAGCGGGGGGGAGGGTACGCAGTATTTT.

The rearrangement joins TRBV27 to TRBJ1-2; TRBD1 is a possible D gene (5 bases). Trimming took 0 bases from V and 4 from J, leaving 12 bases between them. CDR1 and CDR2 (germline): MNHEY, SMNVEV (reference sequence). The CDR3 runs to 15 residues. The CDR3 coding sequence is TGTGCCAGCAGTTTATCGGGGCAGGGCTTCTATGGCTACACCTTC. This gives the protein CASSLSGQGFYGYTF.

This clone has only a few counts. This chain connects TRBV7-9 to TRBJ2-3, with D unresolved. The germline V and J ends were trimmed by 2 bases and 6 bases, with 12 bases remaining between them. This CDR3 is 14 amino acids long. The germline gives CDR1 SEHNR, CDR2 FQNEAQ (reference sequence). The CDR3 DNA is TGTGCCAGCAGCTTAAGTCTGCGCCTCGATACGCAGTATTTT. Translating it yields CASSLSLRLDTQYF.